The 30 T cell receptor beta chains below were found in one sample sequenced in a study of blood T cell repertoires in COVID-19. Profiled with immunoSEQ multiplex PCR; TCRdb holds only in-frame clones, not every one. The profile covers roughly 110,000 clones, with 75% to 90% appearing a single time and approximately 0.77% taken by the ten largest. What was sequenced was peripheral blood. The receptors come from a woman between 70 and 85 years old with acute or convalescent COVID-19.

This clone was seen a handful of times. At one boundary the junction diverges from the germline segment, which might be a read error. This sample also contains other DNA sequences that code for the same CDR3. V and J are TRBV3-1 (or the pseudogene TRBV3-2) and TRBJ1-5; 12 bases agree with TRBD1. In germline, CDR1 is LGHDT, CDR2 YNNKEL (reference sequence). The CDR3 is 15 amino acids. The DNA of the CDR3 is TGTGCCAGCAGCCTGGGGACAGGGGGCAACCAGCCCCAGCATTTT. Amino acid sequence: CASSLGTGGNQPQHF.

The chain carries TRBV3-1 (or the pseudogene TRBV3-2) and TRBJ2-5; TRBD1 aligns across 9 bases. V gave up 8 bases and J gave up 3 bases; unmatched junction bases: 19. Germline V gives CDR1 LGHDT, CDR2 YNNKEL (reference sequence). The CDR3 contains 18 residues. CDR3 nucleotide sequence: TGTGCCAGCGCCCTAAGAGGGATTTTCGGGACAGGGAAAGAGACCCAGTACTTC. This sequence encodes CASALRGIFGTGKETQYF.

This chain uses TRBV30 with TRBJ2-1, with 9 bases aligning to TRBD1. Germline V CDR1 and CDR2: GTSNPN, SVGIG (reference sequence). The J segment lost 2 bases and the V segment lost 3 bases, leaving 5 bases of the junction unmatched. This CDR3 region has 15 residues. CDR3 loop: CAWSGQGSTYNEQFF. The CDR3 DNA follows: TGTGCCTGGAGCGGACAGGGGAGCACCTACAATGAGCAGTTCTTC.

The J gene is TRBJ1-6, the V gene TRBV5-1; 11 positions match TRBD1. CDR1 and CDR2 (germline): SGHRS, YFSETQ. The CDR3 has 15 residues. The trim removed 0 bases at V and 10 bases at J, leaving 3 bases unmatched. The CDR3, as DNA: TGCGCCAGCAGCTTGGGGACAGGGGGCGGATCACCCCTCCACTTT. Translated, it gives CASSLGTGGGSPLHF.

In this sample, this clone turned up a few times. Written as DNA, the CDR3 is TGTGCCAGCAGTCTCGGACTAGCGGGACGGAATGAGCAGTTCTTC. This codes for CASSLGLAGRNEQFF. This chain connects TRBV28 to TRBJ2-1, with 12 bases lining up with TRBD2. V lost 5 bases to trimming and J lost 7 bases; unmatched junction nucleotides: 6. Germline V gene data show CDR1 as MDHEN and CDR2 as SYDVKM. This CDR3 comprises 15 residues.

The V and J genes are TRBV11-2 and TRBJ1-5; TRBD1 might be the D (6 bases). V was shortened by 5 bases and J by 4 bases, with 9 bases between the two germline ends. Germline CDR1 and CDR2: SGHAT and FQNNGV. CDR3 length: 13 residues. DNA of the CDR3: TGTGCCAGCAGCGACGGGACAAATCAGCCCCAGCATTTT. It codes for CASSDGTNQPQHF.

The V and J genes are TRBV28 and TRBJ2-5, with 8 positions matching TRBD1. The length of the CDR3 is 15 residues. Per the germline V gene, CDR1 is MDHEN and CDR2 is SYDVKM. V gave up 7 bases and J gave up 5 bases; unmatched junction bases: 12. DNA of the CDR3: TGTGCCAGCACCTCCGGACAGGGAGTGGGGGAGACCCAGTACTTC. It translates to CASTSGQGVGETQYF.

This clone was counted many times. V gene TRBV10-1 combines with J gene TRBJ2-5; D might be TRBD2 (5 bases). Trimming left V 3 bases short and J 4 bases short, with 12 bases between. CDR1 is WNHNN, CDR2 SYGVQD, per germline (reference sequence). The CDR3 length is 14 residues. CDR3 in amino acids: CASSEGRLRETQYF. The CDR3 DNA reads as TGCGCCAGCAGTGAAGGGAGATTGCGAGAGACCCAGTACTTC.

This chain connects TRBV5-1 to TRBJ2-6, with D possibly TRBD1 on 5 matching bases. Germline lookup yields CDR1 SGHRS and CDR2 YFSETQ. The V and J ends lost 1 base and 0 bases respectively, with 14 bases between them. CDR3 length: 18 amino acids. The CDR3 spells CASSLRQPISSGANVLTF. CDR3 DNA sequence: TGCGCCAGCAGCTTGCGACAGCCTATTTCCTCTGGGGCCAACGTCCTGACTTTC. Drawing the rest from reference TRBV5-1 and TRBJ2-6, the complete variable domain is KAGVTQTPRYLIKTRGQQVTLSCSPISGHRSVSWYQQTPGQGLQFLFEYFSETQRNKGNFPGRFSGRQFSNSRSEMNVSTLELGDSALYLCASSLRQPISSGANVLTFGAGSRLTVL.

The chain has TRBV7-2 and TRBJ1-1, with 11 bases that match TRBD1. CDR3 length equals 17 residues. The V gene end was trimmed by 3 bases and the J gene end by 4 bases; junction bases not matched to a gene: 10. Germline V gene lookup returns CDR1 SGHTA and CDR2 FQGNSA. The DNA for the CDR3 is TGTGCCAGCAGCTTCAGTTGGACAGGGGGCAGGGGCACTGAAGCTTTCTTT. Its translation: CASSFSWTGGRGTEAFF.

The chain links TRBV5-6 to TRBJ2-6; a possible D gene is TRBD1 (6 bases). Trimming removed 1 base from V and 2 bases from J, with 10 bases in between. The CDR3 is 16 amino acids. In germline, CDR1 is SGHDT, CDR2 YYEEEE. The CDR3 sequence: CASSLLTGAGANVLTF. The CDR3 coding sequence is TGTGCCAGCAGCTTGCTGACAGGAGCTGGGGCCAACGTCCTGACTTTC.

This chain connects TRBV9 to TRBJ2-5; 7 nucleotides align to TRBD2. V lost 4 bases, J lost 2 bases, and 5 bases stayed unmatched. The CDR3 runs to 14 residues. Germline values: CDR1 SGDLS, CDR2 YYNGEE. The DNA for the CDR3 is TGTGCCAGCAGCCCCCTGGGAGGGCAAGAGACCCAGTACTTC. Its protein product is CASSPLGGQETQYF.

The chain recombines TRBV19 with TRBJ2-3, with 14 bases aligning to TRBD2. Germline V gene lookup returns CDR1 LNHDA and CDR2 SQIVND (reference sequence). Losses at the gene ends were 3 bases for V and 5 bases for J; bases not matched to a gene: 4. The CDR3 extends over 16 amino acids. The CDR3 region has the DNA TGTGCCAGTAGTATTGGACTAGCGGGAGGCGTAGATACGCAGTATTTT. Its protein is CASSIGLAGGVDTQYF.

In its sample, this clone was seen once. J is TRBJ1-1 and V is TRBV2; TRBD1 is a possible D gene (6 bases). Germline values: CDR1 SNHLY, CDR2 FYNNEI. The CDR3 spans 15 residues. V was shortened by 3 bases and J by 0 bases, with 11 bases between the two germline ends. CDR3 DNA sequence: TGTGCCAGCAGTGACGACCGGGACATGAACACTGAAGCTTTCTTT. Its protein product is CASSDDRDMNTEAFF.

The chain recombines TRBV18 with TRBJ1-4; no firm D call. The germline V and J ends were trimmed by 1 base and 0 bases, with 9 bases remaining between them. The CDR3 length is 16 residues. Germline-derived CDR1 and CDR2 are KGHSH and LQKENI. The CDR3 region is CASSPQMAATNEKLFF. The CDR3 DNA reads TGTGCCAGCTCACCACAAATGGCGGCAACTAATGAAAAACTGTTTTTT. Variable domain in full (rest from reference TRBV18 and TRBJ1-4): NAGVMQNPRHLVRRRGQEARLRCSPMKGHSHVYWYRQLPEEGLKFMVYLQKENIIDESGMPKERFSAEFPKEGPSILRIQQVVRGDSAAYFCASSPQMAATNEKLFFGSGTQLSVL.

CDR3 DNA sequence: TGCAGCGTTGCAGCAGCGGCCAACGTATATAGCTACACCTTC. The encoded protein is CSVAAAANVYSYTF. The chain links TRBV29-1 to TRBJ1-2; D remains ambiguous. Germline assignment: CDR1 SQVTM and CDR2 ANQGSEA. The ends were cut back, 4 bases at V and 9 bases at J, with 21 bases in the middle. This CDR3 is built from 14 residues.

This clone was counted only a few times. The chain carries TRBV12-3 or TRBV12-4 and TRBJ1-1; 7 bases are shared with TRBD1. V shed 6 bases, J shed 5 bases, and the junction held 6 bases outside the gene matches. The CDR3 contains 13 residues. CDR3 region: CASSRQGGTEAFF. In nucleotides, the CDR3 is TGTGCCAGCAGCCGACAGGGTGGAACTGAAGCTTTCTTT.

The V and J genes are TRBV29-1 and TRBJ1-1; D remains ambiguous. V lost 3 bases, J lost 6 bases, and 5 bases lay in between. The CDR3 has 10 amino acids. Germline V gene sequence: CDR1 SQVTM, CDR2 ANQGSEA. CDR3 nucleotides: TGCAGCGTTGACGTCCCTGAAGCTTTCTTT. This sequence encodes CSVDVPEAFF.

This chain links TRBV6-5 with TRBJ1-1; D is undetermined. CDR1 is MNHEY, CDR2 SVGAGI, per germline. The CDR3 contains 15 residues. The V end lost 0 bases, the J end lost 0 bases, and 8 bases lay between the germline ends. The CDR3 nucleotides read TGTGCCAGCAGTTACTCGGGCAACTTGAACACTGAAGCTTTCTTT. It encodes CASSYSGNLNTEAFF.

The chain recombines TRBV5-5 with TRBJ2-7; D not resolved. Germline CDR1 SGHKS, CDR2 YYEKEE (reference sequence). The CDR3 contains 14 residues. V gave up 1 base and J gave up 3 bases, with 11 bases separating them. The CDR3 is CASSLSQRIYEQYF. The CDR3 nucleotides are TGTGCCAGCAGCTTGTCCCAGCGAATCTACGAGCAGTACTTC. Full variable domain (outside the CDR3, taken from reference TRBV5-5 and TRBJ2-7): DAGVTQSPTHLIKTRGQQVTLRCSPISGHKSVSWYQQVLGQGPQFIFQYYEKEERGRGNFPDRFSARQFPNYSSELNVNALLLGDSALYLCASSLSQRIYEQYFGPGTRLTVT.

The CDR3 DNA reads as TGTGCCAGCAGCCCGCGACAGGGTTGGGAGCAGTACTTC. This encodes CASSPRQGWEQYF. This rearrangement joins TRBV7-8 to TRBJ2-7, with 7 bases aligning to TRBD1. V shed 5 bases, J shed 7 bases, and the junction held 8 bases outside the gene matches. This CDR3 has 13 residues. Germline loops: CDR1 SGHVS, CDR2 FQNEAQ.

V is TRBV27 and J is TRBJ2-7; D may be TRBD1 (6 bases). This CDR3 spans 13 amino acids. Trimming took off 1 base at V and 3 bases at J, with 7 bases between the two ends. From germline, CDR1 is MNHEY and CDR2 SMNVEV (reference sequence). CDR3 nucleotides: TGTGCCAGCAGTTTATACAGGGACTACGAGCAGTACTTC. Translating it yields CASSLYRDYEQYF.

V gene TRBV11-2 combines with J gene TRBJ2-5; D is ambiguous. This CDR3 region has 13 residues. V lost 3 bases, J lost 4 bases, and 9 bases lay in between. CDR1 SGHAT and CDR2 FQNNGV come from the germline V gene. Here the CDR3 reads CASSFGQAETQYF. Here the CDR3 DNA reads TGTGCCAGCAGCTTCGGTCAGGCAGAGACCCAGTACTTC.

This clone was observed a handful of times. The V call is TRBV6-5, the J call TRBJ2-1, with 9 bases identical to TRBD1. This CDR3 spans 15 amino acids. Germline values: CDR1 MNHEY, CDR2 SVGAGI. With 4 bases clipped from V and 4 bases from J, the junction kept 5 bases outside the gene matches. Written as DNA, the CDR3 is TGTGCCAGCAGTTGGAGACAGGGGGGTTACAATGAGCAGTTCTTC. Translation: CASSWRQGGYNEQFF.

The chain joins TRBV7-7 to TRBJ2-5; D possibly corresponds to TRBD2 (5 bases). Germline V lookup: CDR1 SSHAT, CDR2 FNYEAQ (reference sequence). Between the trimmed V and J ends, which lost 5 bases and 1 base, there was a span of 8 bases. The CDR3 covers 13 residues. The CDR3 DNA follows: TGTGCCAGCAGCCGGGAAACCCAAGAGACCCAGTACTTC. Translating gives CASSRETQETQYF.

V usage is TRBV28 and J usage is TRBJ2-1; 15 bases are shared with TRBD2. Germline V gene sequence: CDR1 MDHEN, CDR2 SYDVKM. The junction had 13 bases not matched to a gene; V was cut back by 5 bases and J by 8 bases. The CDR3 runs 18 residues. This CDR3 reads CASSRPGLAGGGRDEQFF. The CDR3, as DNA: TGTGCCAGCAGTCGTCCGGGACTAGCGGGAGGAGGTAGGGATGAGCAGTTCTTC.

The chain recombines TRBV5-1 with TRBJ2-7; D unclear. Germline values: CDR1 SGHRS, CDR2 YFSETQ. V dropped 4 bases and J dropped 6 bases, with 14 bases sitting between them. The length of the CDR3 is 13 residues. For the CDR3, the DNA is TGCGCCAGCAGCCCCCGGGTTACGAGCGAGCAGTACTTC. Protein product: CASSPRVTSEQYF.

V usage is TRBV5-3 and J usage is TRBJ1-1; TRBD1 might be the D (5 bases). TRBV5-3 is annotated as an ORF whose role is uncertain. This CDR3 has 14 residues. V was shortened by 4 bases and J by 3 bases, with 13 bases between the two germline ends. The CDR3 protein is CARSPTVGDTEAFF. In DNA form, the CDR3 reads TGTGCCAGAAGCCCGACAGTAGGAGACACTGAAGCTTTCTTT.

The CDR3 DNA is TGTGCCAGCAGCGAGGGGACTAGCCGTACCCCCTACGAGCAGTACTTC. Its translation: CASSEGTSRTPYEQYF. The rearrangement uses TRBV5-4 and TRBJ2-7; 9 bases align to TRBD2. The CDR3 is 16 amino acids. CDR1 is SGHNT and CDR2 is YYREEE in the germline V gene (reference sequence). Trimming took 4 bases from V and 2 from J; bases not matched to a gene: 10.

The chain couples TRBV7-9 to TRBJ1-5; D not certain. Between the trimmed V and J ends, which lost 5 bases and 1 base, there was a span of 9 bases. CDR3 length: 14 residues. CDR1 and CDR2 (germline): SEHNR, FQNEAQ (reference sequence). CDR3 sequence: CASSPELSNQPQHF. The DNA of the CDR3 is TGTGCCAGCAGCCCGGAGCTAAGCAATCAGCCCCAGCATTTT.